The 30 T cell receptor beta chains reported below all come from one sample, sequenced in a study of blood T cell repertoires in COVID-19. Here immunoSEQ multiplex PCR was the method, and the copy in TCRdb shows in-frame clones only, minus some. The table has fewer than 250,000 clones, 86% seen once. What was sequenced was peripheral blood. The receptors shown here come from an elderly woman with COVID-19, enrolled during active disease.

V and J are TRBV28 and TRBJ1-6; TRBD1 agrees at 8 bases. Trimming cost V 10 bases and J 6 bases; bases outside gene matches: 8. The germline gives CDR1 MDHEN, CDR2 SYDVKM. The CDR3 consists of 14 residues. CDR3 amino acids: CATDPTGVNSPLHF. The DNA of the CDR3 is TGTGCCACAGACCCGACAGGGGTTAATTCACCCCTCCACTTT.

CDR3: CASAPGQGKDTEAFF. CDR3 coding DNA: TGTGCCAGCGCGCCGGGACAGGGAAAGGACACTGAAGCTTTCTTT. This chain joins TRBV2 and TRBJ1-1; 9 bases line up with TRBD1. Per the germline V gene, CDR1 is SNHLY and CDR2 is FYNNEI. The CDR3 sequence is 15 residues long. J gave up 3 bases and V 8 bases, and 10 bases lay outside the gene matches.

V gene TRBV12-3 or TRBV12-4 combines with J gene TRBJ2-5, with TRBD2 as a possible D gene (6 bases). The CDR3 length is 12 residues. The ends were cut back, 11 bases at V and 2 bases at J, with 12 bases in the middle. The CDR3 is CASARGQETQYF. CDR3 DNA: TGTGCCTCAGCCCGGGGGCAAGAGACCCAGTACTTC.

The chain couples TRBV3-1 (or the pseudogene TRBV3-2) to TRBJ1-5; tentative D call: TRBD1 (5 bases). Germline CDR1 and CDR2: LGHDT and YNNKEL (reference sequence). The CDR3 extends over 18 amino acids. Trimming removed 2 bases from V and 2 bases from J, with 19 bases in between. For the CDR3, the DNA is TGTGCCAGCAGCCAACGCAGGGTAAGTATTCTTCGCAATCAGCCCCAGCATTTT. Its translation: CASSQRRVSILRNQPQHF.

This chain connects TRBV7-2 to TRBJ2-1; 10 positions agree with TRBD2. The V gene end was trimmed by 5 bases and the J gene end by 5 bases; junction bases not matched to a gene: 6. Looked up from germline, CDR1 is SGHTA and CDR2 is FQGNSA. The CDR3 runs to 15 residues. CDR3 bases: TGTGCCAGCAGCGTAAGCGGGGGGGCCCACAATGAGCAGTTCTTC. Amino acid sequence: CASSVSGGAHNEQFF.

The chain links TRBV10-3 to TRBJ2-7, with 9 bases fitting TRBD1. The CDR3 is 14 amino acids. V was pared by 4 bases and J by 6 bases, with 7 bases of the junction left unmatched. Germline CDR1 is ENHRY and CDR2 is SYGVKD. CDR3 nucleotide sequence: TGTGCCATCAGTGCCTCTGGACAGGGGACCGAGCAGTACTTC. Amino acid sequence: CAISASGQGTEQYF.

This clone was seen a single time. The rearrangement joins TRBV7-9 to TRBJ1-2; D unresolved. Germline CDR1 reads SEHNR; CDR2 reads FQNEAQ (reference sequence). Deletions cut 5 bases from V and 5 bases from J, with 9 bases between. The CDR3 covers 12 residues. CDR3 DNA sequence: TGTGCCAGCAGCCCGACACTGTATGGCTACACCTTC. Translating gives CASSPTLYGYTF.

The rearrangement uses TRBV19 and TRBJ2-3, with 7 bases fitting TRBD1. The CDR3 is 13 amino acids. Per germline, CDR1 LNHDA and CDR2 SQIVND (reference sequence). After removal of 7 bases from V and 4 bases from J, the junction contained 5 bases not matched to a gene. The CDR3 DNA reads as TGTGCCAGTACCGTAGGGGGCCCAGATACGCAGTATTTT. The encoded protein is CASTVGGPDTQYF. The complete variable domain, with remaining parts taken from reference TRBV19 and TRBJ2-3, reads DGGITQSPKYLFRKEGQNVTLSCEQNLNHDAMYWYRQDPGQGLRLIYYSQIVNDFQKGDIAEGYSVSREKKESFPLTVTSAQKNPTAFYLCASTVGGPDTQYFGPGTRLTVL.

The V and J genes are TRBV9 and TRBJ1-3, with no clear D. The CDR3 is 16 residues long. Trimming took 0 bases from V and 0 from J, leaving 10 bases between them. The germline V gene has CDR1 SGDLS and CDR2 YYNGEE. The DNA for the CDR3 is TGTGCCAGCAGCGTAGATGGGAGCAGCTCTGGAAACACCATATATTTT. Translated, it gives CASSVDGSSSGNTIYF. Full variable domain (rest looked up from reference TRBV9 and TRBJ1-3): DSGVTQTPKHLITATGQRVTLRCSPRSGDLSVYWYQQSLDQGLQFLIQYYNGEERAKGNILERFSAQQFPDLHSELNLSSLELGDSALYFCASSVDGSSSGNTIYFGEGSWLTVV.

CDR3 amino acids: CASSLGAGSAETQYF. Written as DNA, the CDR3 is TGTGCCAGCAGCTTAGGAGCGGGGAGTGCTGAGACCCAGTACTTC. The J gene is TRBJ2-5, the V gene TRBV11-2; 7 bases are a match to TRBD2. CDR3 length: 15 residues. J was trimmed by 5 bases and V by 1 base; bases with no gene match: 7. The germline V gene encodes CDR1 SGHAT and CDR2 FQNNGV. Full variable domain (remainder filled in from reference TRBV11-2 and TRBJ2-5): EAGVAQSPRYKIIEKRQSVAFWCNPISGHATLYWYQQILGQGPKLLIQFQNNGVVDDSQLPKDRFSAERLKGVDSTLKIQPAKLEDSAVYLCASSLGAGSAETQYFGPGTRLLVL.

The chain is built from TRBV7-6 and TRBJ2-1; D unresolved. CDR3 size: 11 residues. Germline CDR1 and CDR2: SGHVS and FNYEAQ. Trimming stripped 4 bases from V and 7 bases from J, with 5 bases between. CDR3 loop: CASSWANEQFF. Here the CDR3 DNA reads TGTGCCAGCAGCTGGGCGAATGAGCAGTTCTTC.

The V call is TRBV7-9, the J call TRBJ1-1; D not resolved. V was clipped by 8 bases and J by 1 base, with 5 bases between them. The CDR3 has 11 residues. Germline CDR1 and CDR2: SEHNR and FQNEAQ (reference sequence). This CDR3 reads CASGKNTEAFF. The CDR3 region has the DNA TGTGCCAGCGGCAAGAACACTGAAGCTTTCTTT.

This clone was counted once. V is TRBV5-1 and J is TRBJ2-3; the match to TRBD1 covers 10 bases. Per germline, CDR1 SGHRS and CDR2 YFSETQ. This CDR3 comprises 16 residues. V lost 2 bases, J lost 3 bases, and 6 bases stayed unmatched. Written as DNA, the CDR3 is TGCGCCAGCAGCTTCTACGACAGGGGGCGAACAGATACGCAGTATTTT. It encodes CASSFYDRGRTDTQYF.

This chain joins TRBV4-1 and TRBJ1-1; a weak D match, TRBD1 (5 bases). CDR1 and CDR2 (germline): MGHRA, YSYEKL. Trimming pared 3 bases from V and 1 base from J, leaving 15 bases between. The CDR3 totals 16 residues. The CDR3 spells CASSQSPSGGNTEAFF. The DNA of the CDR3 is TGCGCCAGCAGCCAGAGCCCTTCGGGGGGGAACACTGAAGCTTTCTTT.

The chain links TRBV6-6 to TRBJ1-4, with D hard to call. Germline V gives CDR1 MNHNY, CDR2 SVGAGI (reference sequence). Trimming took off 7 bases at V and 8 bases at J, with 14 bases between the two ends. The CDR3 sequence is 13 residues long. The CDR3 nucleotides are TGTGCCAGCACCCCGAGGTTTTTAGAAAAACTGTTTTTT. The encoded protein is CASTPRFLEKLFF.

This chain links TRBV2 with TRBJ2-5, with TRBD1 matching 11 bases. The V segment lost 2 bases and the J segment 4 bases; nucleotides outside the gene matches: 3. The length of the CDR3 is 15 residues. In germline, CDR1 is SNHLY, CDR2 FYNNEI. The CDR3 here is CASSENGQGAETQYF. CDR3 coding DNA: TGTGCCAGCAGTGAAAACGGACAGGGGGCAGAGACCCAGTACTTC.

The chain has TRBV5-1 and TRBJ2-3; 14 positions agree with TRBD2. The CDR3 totals 17 residues. Germline V lookup: CDR1 SGHRS, CDR2 YFSETQ. The V gene end was trimmed by 3 bases and the J gene end by 2 bases; junction bases not matched to a gene: 5. This chain's CDR3 is CASSWATSGGDTDTQYF. CDR3 DNA sequence: TGCGCCAGCAGCTGGGCGACTAGCGGGGGGGACACAGATACGCAGTATTTT.

This sequence joins TRBV27 and TRBJ1-2, with D perhaps TRBD1 (5 bases). Germline CDR1 is MNHEY and CDR2 is SMNVEV (reference sequence). V was clipped by 3 bases and J by 5 bases, with 16 bases between them. The CDR3 covers 15 residues. The CDR3 reads CASSLHGGVPYGYTF. CDR3 DNA sequence: TGTGCCAGCAGTTTGCACGGGGGGGTTCCGTATGGCTACACCTTC.

On this clone itself: The sample has other DNA sequences that encode this CDR3 too. This chain uses TRBV18 with TRBJ1-2; no clear D gene. The V gene lost 2 bases and the J gene lost 3 bases, with 7 bases spanning the gap. Germline loops: CDR1 KGHSH, CDR2 LQKENI. This CDR3 region has 13 residues. CDR3 loop: CASSPGQDYGYTF. In DNA form, the CDR3 reads TGTGCCAGCTCACCAGGTCAGGACTATGGCTACACCTTC.

V usage is TRBV6-5 and J usage is TRBJ2-2; D is possibly TRBD1 (7 bases). The CDR3 length is 16 residues. Germline V gene sequence: CDR1 MNHEY, CDR2 SVGAGI. V dropped 2 bases and J dropped 5 bases, with 15 bases sitting between them. In DNA form, the CDR3 reads TGTGCCAGCAGTTACGGAAGACAGGGAGGTACCGGGGAGCTGTTTTTT. It specifies CASSYGRQGGTGELFF.

The gene calls are TRBV19 and TRBJ2-5, with D perhaps TRBD1 (7 bases). CDR1 LNHDA and CDR2 SQIVND come from the germline V gene (reference sequence). CDR3 size: 14 residues. The V end lost 5 bases, the J end lost 6 bases, and 16 bases lay between the germline ends. The CDR3 bases are TGTGCCAGTAGTGGTCAGGGGGGCGGGAAGACCCAGTACTTC. It encodes CASSGQGGGKTQYF.

With regard to this clone: Other DNA sequences within the sample encode an identical CDR3. The J gene is TRBJ1-1, the V gene TRBV28; TRBD1 matches 9 bases. V shed 2 bases, J shed 1 base, and the junction held 2 bases outside the gene matches. The CDR3 runs to 15 residues. Germline lookup yields CDR1 MDHEN and CDR2 SYDVKM. The CDR3 region is CASSLGTGRNTEAFF. The CDR3 nucleotides read TGTGCCAGCAGTTTAGGGACAGGGAGGAACACTGAAGCTTTCTTT. The variable domain in full, completed from reference TRBV28 and TRBJ1-1, reads DVKVTQSSRYLVKRTGEKVFLECVQDMDHENMFWYRQDPGLGLRLIYFSYDVKMKEKGDIPEGYSVSREKKERFSLILESASTNQTSMYLCASSLGTGRNTEAFFGQGTRLTVV.

The CDR3 coding sequence is TGTGCCAGCAGCCAATGGGGACTAGCGGGGGCCTCAGATACGCAGTATTTT. Residues: CASSQWGLAGASDTQYF. The V and J genes are TRBV3-1 (or the pseudogene TRBV3-2) and TRBJ2-3, with 14 nucleotides matching TRBD2. CDR3 size: 17 residues. Germline CDR1 reads LGHDT; CDR2 reads YNNKEL (reference sequence). The V gene end was trimmed by 2 bases and the J gene end by 4 bases; junction bases not matched to a gene: 5.

This clone has more than one count but fewer than ten. The V and J genes are TRBV19 and TRBJ2-3; the match to TRBD2 covers 10 bases. The CDR3 has 15 residues. The J segment lost 1 base and the V segment lost 5 bases, leaving 3 bases of the junction unmatched. The germline gives CDR1 LNHDA, CDR2 SQIVND (reference sequence). The CDR3 reads CASSLGTSGTDTQYF. In nucleotides, the CDR3 is TGTGCCAGTAGTCTCGGGACTAGCGGCACAGATACGCAGTATTTT.

The chain links TRBV29-1 to TRBJ1-2; 8 bases fit TRBD1. The V gene end was trimmed by 4 bases and the J gene end by 5 bases; junction bases not matched to a gene: 12. This CDR3 has 15 residues. From germline, CDR1 is SQVTM and CDR2 ANQGSEA. CDR3 bases: TGCAGCGTTGGAATCGGGCAGGGGGCACGGTATGGCTACACCTTC. Translating gives CSVGIGQGARYGYTF. Full variable domain (outside the CDR3, taken from reference TRBV29-1 and TRBJ1-2): SAVISQKPSRDICQRGTSLTIQCQVDSQVTMMFWYRQQPGQSLTLIATANQGSEATYESGFVIDKFPISRPNLTFSTLTVSNMSPEDSSIYLCSVGIGQGARYGYTFGSGTRLTVV.

The chain joins TRBV3-1 (or the pseudogene TRBV3-2) to TRBJ2-7, with 11 bases that match TRBD2. CDR3 size: 18 residues. Looked up from germline, CDR1 is LGHDT and CDR2 is YNNKEL (reference sequence). The junction had 8 bases not matched to a gene; V was cut back by 1 base and J by 0 bases. The CDR3 bases are TGTGCCAGCAGCCAAGGCGGTAGCGGGGGGGCCAGCTCCTACGAGCAGTACTTC. This translates into CASSQGGSGGASSYEQYF.

The chain employs TRBV7-8 and TRBJ2-7, with 10 bases aligning to TRBD1. This CDR3 spans 15 amino acids. Germline assignment: CDR1 SGHVS and CDR2 FQNEAQ. J was trimmed by 2 bases and V by 2 bases; bases with no gene match: 3. The chain's CDR3 is CASSLRDRGPYEQYF. DNA for the CDR3: TGTGCCAGCAGCTTACGGGACAGGGGACCCTACGAGCAGTACTTC.

V and J are TRBV5-5 and TRBJ1-2, with no clear D. The germline V and J ends were trimmed by 2 bases and 14 bases, with 19 bases remaining between them. Germline-derived CDR1 and CDR2 are SGHKS and YYEKEE (reference sequence). The CDR3 runs 13 residues. CDR3 coding DNA: TGTGCCAGCAGCTTATCGTGGGCAGCCTCCGAGACCTTC. This translates into CASSLSWAASETF.

The chain is built from TRBV27 and TRBJ1-5, with no clear D. V was shortened by 3 bases and J by 4 bases, with 7 bases between the two germline ends. This CDR3 region has 13 residues. Germline loops: CDR1 MNHEY, CDR2 SMNVEV (reference sequence). The CDR3 DNA is TGTGCCAGCAGTTTGACATCTAATCAGCCCCAGCATTTT. Its translation: CASSLTSNQPQHF.

V usage is TRBV7-2 and J usage is TRBJ2-3, with 8 positions matching TRBD2. The germline V gene encodes CDR1 SGHTA and CDR2 FQGNSA. The length of the CDR3 is 18 residues. The ends lost 3 bases at V and 2 bases at J; junction bases unmatched: 13. The CDR3 DNA sequence: TGTGCCAGCAGCTTGATAGCGGGGACTATCCTTAACACAGATACGCAGTATTTT. This codes for CASSLIAGTILNTDTQYF.